This T cell receptor beta chain was sequenced during a study of blood T cell repertoires in COVID-19. Germline CDR1 reads MNHEY; CDR2 reads SMNVEV (reference sequence). Trimming removed 4 bases at V and 3 bases at J, with 15 bases between. This CDR3 comprises 16 residues. Clones were read by immunoSEQ multiplex PCR, and TCRdb kept only the in-frame ones, dropping some. The sample records about 85,000 clones, 87% being singletons. Sequencing was performed on peripheral blood. The chain couples TRBV27 to TRBJ1-4, with unresolved D. The TCR originated in a man aged 60 to 69 with acute or convalescent COVID-19. CDR3 in DNA: TGTGCCAGCAGTTCCCTACCCAGGCTCGCTAATGAAAAACTGTTTTTT. Encoded protein: CASSSLPRLANEKLFF.